Below, 5 T cell receptor beta chains from the same sample are listed, as sequenced in a study of T cell responses to AZD1222 COVID-19 vaccine. The data were produced by immunoSEQ multiplex PCR, yet TCRdb's version contains in-frame clones alone and is incomplete. The sample has 150,000 to 180,000 clones, about 89% seen once. The sequenced sample was peripheral blood, obtained 28 days after the second AZD1222 dose. Receptors originate from an adult who received the AZD1222 COVID-19 vaccine.

The chain has TRBV30 and TRBJ1-2; perhaps TRBD1 as D (5 bases). V was shortened by 0 bases and J by 4 bases, with 12 bases between the two germline ends. Germline assignment: CDR1 GTSNPN and CDR2 SVGIG (reference sequence). CDR3 length: 14 amino acids. This CDR3 reads CAWSVGDVAYGYTF. For the CDR3, the DNA is TGTGCCTGGAGTGTAGGGGACGTGGCCTATGGCTACACCTTC.

This clone was found once. The chain carries TRBV11-2 and TRBJ2-5; 7 bases match TRBD1. Unmatched junction bases numbered 11, after V lost 5 bases and J lost 5 bases. CDR3 size: 15 residues. The V gene's germline CDR1 is SGHAT and CDR2 FQNNGV. The CDR3 nucleotides are TGTGCCAGCAGCCACCGAGAGGGGGCCCGGGAGACCCAGTACTTC. It translates to CASSHREGARETQYF.

This clone showed up just a few times. CDR3 region: CASSDRQGGINSPLHF. CDR3 DNA sequence: TGTGCCAGCAGTGACAGGCAGGGAGGTATTAATTCACCCCTCCACTTT. This rearrangement joins TRBV6-4 to TRBJ1-6, with D perhaps TRBD1 (5 bases). V lost 2 bases and J 6 bases, leaving 14 bases between the germline ends. Germline loops: CDR1 MRHNA, CDR2 SNTAGT. The CDR3 runs 16 residues.

The V gene is TRBV27, the J gene TRBJ2-2, with 9 bases identical to TRBD2. The CDR3 sequence is 16 residues long. Germline V CDR1 and CDR2: MNHEY, SMNVEV (reference sequence). With 9 bases clipped from V and 2 bases from J, the junction kept 10 bases outside the gene matches. The CDR3 region is CASYSLAGGNTGELFF. The CDR3 DNA sequence: TGTGCCAGTTACTCACTAGCGGGCGGCAACACCGGGGAGCTGTTTTTT.

The chain links TRBV24-1 to TRBJ2-1; TRBD1 matches 9 bases. V lost 2 bases to trimming and J lost 6 bases; unmatched junction nucleotides: 4. CDR1 is KGHDR and CDR2 is SFDVKD in the germline V gene. The CDR3 is 15 residues long. CDR3 in amino acids: CATSDWGQGGNEQFF. CDR3 coding DNA: TGTGCCACCAGTGATTGGGGACAGGGAGGCAATGAGCAGTTCTTC.